Each of the 19 T cell receptor beta chains below was sequenced from the same sample in a study of control samples from healthy donors and cancer patients. Profiling relied on immunoSEQ multiplex PCR, and the TCRdb table lists in-frame clones only, not all of them. The sample yields over 120,000 clones, 85% to 95% seen once. Sequenced material: PBMCs. The receptors stem from a man between 60 and 75 years old with colorectal cancer.

The chain carries TRBV5-4 and TRBJ1-2; D is unclear. V lost 0 bases, J lost 2 bases, and 5 bases lay in between. The CDR3 runs 13 residues. Germline loops: CDR1 SGHNT, CDR2 YYREEE (reference sequence). CDR3 sequence reads: CASSLEQNYGYTF. The CDR3 nucleotides read TGTGCCAGCAGCTTGGAGCAGAACTATGGCTACACCTTC. Drawing the rest from reference TRBV5-4 and TRBJ1-2, the complete variable domain is ETGVTQSPTHLIKTRGQQVTLRCSSQSGHNTVSWYQQALGQGPQFIFQYYREEENGRGNFPPRFSGLQFPNYSSELNVNALELDDSALYLCASSLEQNYGYTFGSGTRLTVV.

This sequence joins TRBV5-1 and TRBJ2-5; D call uncertain. Trimming took 4 bases from V and 0 from J, leaving 13 bases between them. Per germline, CDR1 SGHRS and CDR2 YFSETQ. This CDR3 has 15 residues. CDR3 sequence reads: CASSPAGRNQETQYF. The CDR3 nucleotides are TGCGCCAGCAGCCCGGCAGGACGGAACCAAGAGACCCAGTACTTC.

V usage is TRBV10-1 and J usage is TRBJ1-5, with D unresolved. Germline V gives CDR1 WNHNN, CDR2 SYGVQD (reference sequence). Between the trimmed V and J ends, which lost 0 bases and 3 bases, there was a span of 9 bases. The CDR3 consists of 15 residues. CDR3 DNA: TGCGCCAGCAGTGAGTCTGGGCTGCTCAATCAGCCCCAGCATTTT. Translating it yields CASSESGLLNQPQHF.

The V and J genes are TRBV19 and TRBJ1-2; perhaps TRBD1 as D (5 bases). Germline V gene data show CDR1 as LNHDA and CDR2 as SQIVND (reference sequence). CDR3 length: 16 amino acids. V shed 0 bases and J shed 3 bases, with 14 bases lying between them. Written as DNA, the CDR3 is TGTGCCAGTAGTATAGACGACATCGGGGGAGACTATGGCTACACCTTC. Its translation is CASSIDDIGGDYGYTF.

This chain links TRBV3-1 (or the pseudogene TRBV3-2) with TRBJ1-4; TRBD1 might be the D (6 bases). CDR1 is LGHDT, CDR2 YNNKEL, per germline (reference sequence). V was cut by 4 bases and J by 4 bases, with 10 bases left in between. This CDR3 contains 14 residues. The CDR3 is CASSPDSGNEKLFF. As DNA, the CDR3 is TGTGCCAGCAGCCCGGACAGTGGTAATGAAAAACTGTTTTTT.

The gene calls are TRBV14 and TRBJ2-2, with 7 bases lining up with TRBD2. CDR1 is SGHDN and CDR2 is FVKESK in the germline V gene. The CDR3 consists of 13 residues. J gave up 6 bases and V 4 bases, and 2 bases lay outside the gene matches. This CDR3 is CASSPRGAGELFF. CDR3 DNA: TGTGCCAGCAGCCCCCGGGGGGCCGGGGAGCTGTTTTTT.

A single count supports this clone. CDR3 sequence (DNA): TGTGCCAGCAGTGAAAGTTGGGACGAGCAGTACTTC. Translated, it gives CASSESWDEQYF. The chain carries TRBV25-1 and TRBJ2-7; D uncertain. The germline V and J ends were trimmed by 2 bases and 5 bases, with 7 bases remaining between them. The CDR3 totals 12 residues. Germline V gives CDR1 MGHDK, CDR2 SYGVNS.

V usage is TRBV9 and J usage is TRBJ1-6; no clear D gene. The CDR3 consists of 17 residues. Trimming left V 2 bases short and J 0 bases short, with 12 bases between. Germline V gives CDR1 SGDLS, CDR2 YYNGEE. In DNA form, the CDR3 reads TGTGCCAGCAGCGTGGAAAGTCAATTCTCCTATAATTCACCCCTCCACTTT. As protein: CASSVESQFSYNSPLHF.

This sequence joins TRBV19 and TRBJ2-7, with D perhaps matching TRBD1 (6 bases). V dropped 1 base and J dropped 4 bases, with 11 bases sitting between them. The CDR3 totals 14 residues. Per the germline V gene, CDR1 is LNHDA and CDR2 is SQIVND (reference sequence). The CDR3 nucleotides read TGTGCCAGTAGTATAGGGGGGCTCGGATACGAGCAGTACTTC. This sequence encodes CASSIGGLGYEQYF.

V usage is TRBV6-5 and J usage is TRBJ2-5; the D is unclear. The V gene's germline CDR1 is MNHEY and CDR2 SVGAGI. The CDR3 length is 13 residues. Trimming pared 5 bases from V and 6 bases from J, leaving 13 bases between. The CDR3 sequence is CASSPWTEQTQYF. Here the CDR3 DNA reads TGTGCCAGCAGTCCATGGACCGAGCAGACCCAGTACTTC.

V gene TRBV2 combines with J gene TRBJ1-6; the match to TRBD1 covers 8 bases. Trimming at V came to 7 bases and at J to 9 bases, leaving 8 bases not matched to a gene. In germline, CDR1 is SNHLY, CDR2 FYNNEI. The CDR3 loop spans 14 amino acids. The CDR3 DNA follows: TGTGCCAGCATTGGGGCAGGGGGCCGTTCACCCCTCCACTTT. It specifies CASIGAGGRSPLHF. Filled out from reference TRBV2 and TRBJ1-6, the complete variable domain reads EPEVTQTPSHQVTQMGQEVILRCVPISNHLYFYWYRQILGQKVEFLVSFYNNEISEKSEIFDDQFSVERPDGSNFTLKIRSTKLEDSAMYFCASIGAGGRSPLHFGNGTRLTVT.

V and J are TRBV4-1 and TRBJ1-5, with a weak D call TRBD1 (5 bases). From germline, CDR1 is MGHRA and CDR2 YSYEKL. The CDR3 has 16 residues. Trimming left V 0 bases short and J 5 bases short, with 14 bases between. The CDR3 here is CASSQDEWGNHQPQHF. CDR3 sequence (DNA): TGCGCCAGCAGCCAAGATGAGTGGGGCAACCATCAGCCCCAGCATTTT.

This clone was observed a single time. The gene calls are TRBV7-2 and TRBJ2-7; D not certain. This CDR3 comprises 12 residues. Trimming took off 3 bases at V and 7 bases at J, with 10 bases between the two ends. Germline CDR1 SGHTA, CDR2 FQGNSA. Written as DNA, the CDR3 is TGTGCCAGCAGCTTTAATAGCAGGGAGCAGTACTTC. It encodes CASSFNSREQYF.

V usage is TRBV5-4 and J usage is TRBJ1-2, with a weak D call TRBD1 (6 bases). The CDR3 runs to 15 residues. The V end was cut by 4 bases, the J end by 3 bases, with 16 bases between. The V gene's germline CDR1 is SGHNT and CDR2 YYREEE (reference sequence). The DNA for the CDR3 is TGTGCCAGCAGCCGGGACACCAGGACGGACTATGGCTACACCTTC. Its protein is CASSRDTRTDYGYTF.

This clone appeared a single time. J is TRBJ1-2 and V is TRBV27; 7 nucleotides agree with TRBD1. V was clipped by 5 bases and J by 4 bases; unmatched bases: 13. The germline V gene has CDR1 MNHEY and CDR2 SMNVEV (reference sequence). This CDR3 spans 16 amino acids. CDR3 bases: TGTGCCAGCAGTACCTCCCGACAGGGTCAGGGCTATGGCTACACCTTC. This codes for CASSTSRQGQGYGYTF.

This clone appeared a few times. The genes are TRBV19 and TRBJ2-7, with D perhaps TRBD1 or TRBD2 (5 bases each). Germline-derived CDR1 and CDR2 are LNHDA and SQIVND (reference sequence). CDR3 length: 12 residues. Trimming pared 3 bases from V and 5 bases from J, leaving 8 bases between. This CDR3 is CASSIGTHEQYF. CDR3 nucleotide sequence: TGTGCCAGTAGTATCGGGACCCACGAGCAGTACTTC.

The chain combines TRBV9 with TRBJ2-3, with 12 bases aligning to TRBD2. The CDR3 is 18 amino acids. In germline, CDR1 is SGDLS, CDR2 YYNGEE. V shed 4 bases and J 2 bases; nucleotides not matched to a gene: 11. CDR3 residues: CASSLTPGLAGNTDTQYF. CDR3 in DNA: TGTGCCAGCAGCCTCACCCCCGGACTAGCGGGGAACACAGATACGCAGTATTTT.

This chain connects TRBV15 to TRBJ1-2; 9 bases are a match to TRBD1. The V gene's germline CDR1 is LNHNV and CDR2 YYDKDF (reference sequence). The CDR3 runs to 15 residues. J lost 4 bases, V lost 1 base, and 4 bases had no gene match. CDR3 region: CATSRATGGLYGYTF. The CDR3 nucleotides read TGTGCCACCAGCAGAGCTACAGGGGGCCTCTATGGCTACACCTTC.

As DNA, the CDR3 is TGCGCCAGCAGCCAACTGACATTGTTGAATGGCTACACCTTC. It codes for CASSQLTLLNGYTF. The J gene is TRBJ1-2, the V gene TRBV4-1; no reliable D call. CDR1 is MGHRA, CDR2 YSYEKL, per germline. Trimming cost V 2 bases and J 6 bases, with 13 bases left between them. The CDR3 has 14 amino acids.